The subject of this entry is one TCR beta chain. Profiling relied on immunoSEQ multiplex PCR, and the TCRdb table lists in-frame clones only, not all of them. The sample carries tens of thousands of clones, approximately 89% recorded once. The sample belongs to a study of OX40 agonist ivuxolimab in advanced cancers. Study overall: Patients assigned to dose escalation were diagnosed with hepatocellular carcinoma, melanoma, renal cell or head and neck cancer. Partial responses were achieved by three patients, of whom one had hepatocellular carcinoma and two had cutaneous melanoma.

The CDR3 consists of 15 residues. The germline CDR1 and CDR2 sequences are MNHEY and SVGAGI. J gave up 5 bases and V 6 bases, and 12 bases lay outside the gene matches. The genes are TRBV6-5 and TRBJ1-1, with 7 bases matching TRBD1. The clonotype was recovered from an adult with an advanced solid tumor such as melanoma, head and neck, liver or kidney cancer. The sample in question was CD4+ or CD8+ T cells sorted from blood, obtained in a trial of the OX40 agonist ivuxolimab. The CDR3 region is CASSPYDREGTEAFF. The DNA of the CDR3 is TGTGCCAGCAGCCCCTATGACAGGGAGGGGACTGAAGCTTTCTTT.